The clone carrying this T cell receptor (beta chain) was found many times. Its antigen is still unknown. Across 18 months, stable Graves' hyperthyroidism was marked by no progression to ophthalmopathy. The V segment lost 2 bases and the J segment 7 bases; nucleotides outside the gene matches: 12. The germline V gene encodes CDR1 MNHEY and CDR2 SVGEGT. CDR3 length: 18 amino acids. TCR beta CDR3 region amplification was performed from RNA transcripts. A set of HTBI primers served as the primers for a first-round RT-PCR of the TCR CDR3. One entry per CDR3 protein, called by TCRdb with MiXCR from the multiplex PCR reads. The table shows about 740,000 distinct CDR3 sequences, with around 13% occurring only once. This record comes from a study of T cells in Graves' hyperthyroidism and ophthalmopathy. General observations from the study: Most thyroid clonotypes that were expanded above 0.001 also turned up in blood. Ophthalmopathy got predicted by the model a median 6.5 months before its onset.

The clonotype was recovered from a woman aged 18-30 years with Graves' hyperthyroidism. Sequenced material: blood. V is TRBV6-2 or TRBV6-3 and J is TRBJ2-2; 11 bases line up with TRBD2. The CDR3 sequence is CASSYTLPLAGVVGELFF. CDR3 sequence (DNA): TGTGCCAGCAGTTACACTCTCCCACTAGCGGGAGTCGTCGGGGAGCTGTTTTTT.